Shown below are 5 T cell receptor beta chains from a single sample sequenced in a study of blood T cell repertoires in COVID-19. The assay was immunoSEQ multiplex PCR, and TCRdb's table has in-frame clones only and misses some. This sample has roughly 130,000 clones, with 79% found just once. The sample consisted of peripheral blood. The receptors come from a man aged 55 to 70 with acute or convalescent COVID-19.

This chain links TRBV28 with TRBJ2-7; 7 bases line up with TRBD2. Germline V gene sequence: CDR1 MDHEN, CDR2 SYDVKM. Trimming cost V 7 bases and J 3 bases; bases outside gene matches: 15. The CDR3 length is 16 residues. CDR3 amino acids: CASNGPRGPGGYEQYF. The CDR3 DNA is TGTGCCAGCAATGGACCGAGAGGCCCGGGGGGCTACGAGCAGTACTTC.

V usage is TRBV19 and J usage is TRBJ2-1; TRBD2 agrees at 8 bases. The germline V gene encodes CDR1 LNHDA and CDR2 SQIVND (reference sequence). V lost 5 bases, J lost 9 bases, and 15 bases stayed unmatched. This CDR3 has 16 amino acids. CDR3 residues: CASSPAGGGSLGEQFF. The CDR3 DNA reads TGTGCCAGTAGTCCCGCGGGAGGCGGGAGTCTAGGTGAGCAGTTCTTC. Full variable domain (remainder filled in from reference TRBV19 and TRBJ2-1): DGGITQSPKYLFRKEGQNVTLSCEQNLNHDAMYWYRQDPGQGLRLIYYSQIVNDFQKGDIAEGYSVSREKKESFPLTVTSAQKNPTAFYLCASSPAGGGSLGEQFFGPGTRLTVL.

The chain joins TRBV30 to TRBJ1-2, with D perhaps TRBD1 (6 bases). V lost 4 bases and J 8 bases, leaving 14 bases between the germline ends. Germline values: CDR1 GTSNPN, CDR2 SVGIG (reference sequence). The CDR3 is 12 residues long. Written as DNA, the CDR3 is TGTGCCTGGATGGGGGACATTGGGGGCTACACCTTC. This sequence encodes CAWMGDIGGYTF.

The genes are TRBV28 and TRBJ2-2, with 10 bases matching TRBD2. Germline assignment: CDR1 MDHEN and CDR2 SYDVKM. The junction had 8 bases not matched to a gene; V was cut back by 8 bases and J by 8 bases. This CDR3 is built from 14 residues. This CDR3 reads CASRKREGLGELFF. The CDR3 nucleotides are TGTGCCAGCCGAAAGCGGGAGGGCCTGGGGGAGCTGTTTTTT.

This clone was seen more than once but under ten times. The chain combines TRBV6-4 with TRBJ1-6; D unclear. CDR3 length equals 13 residues. CDR1 MRHNA and CDR2 SNTAGT come from the germline V gene. V lost 6 bases to trimming and J lost 7 bases, with 10 bases between them. The CDR3: CASRELENSPLHF. DNA of the CDR3: TGTGCCAGCAGGGAATTGGAGAATTCACCCCTCCACTTT.